This T cell receptor (beta chain) originates from a study of blood T cells in healthy people across ages. The table lists this clonotype with a few counts. The CDR3 covers 14 residues. Trimming shortened V by 2 bases and J by 6 bases, and 15 bases separated the two germline ends. Germline assignment: CDR1 SGHRS and CDR2 YFSETQ. It was with a sample-barcoded 5' primer and a J-beta primer mix that a second PCR of about 6 to 12 cycles was run. A single record per CDR3 protein comes from TCRdb applying MiXCR to the 5' RACE reads. The profile shows some 800,000 distinct CDR3 sequences, 20% to 30% of them singletons. This sample also belongs to another study, concerning T cells of mothers and their children.

The chain links TRBV5-1 to TRBJ2-7; D might be TRBD2 (5 bases). Sequencing was performed on blood. This TCR derives from a boy younger than 18 in good health. Here the CDR3 DNA reads TGCGCCAGCAGCTTAATACAGTCGGAGGTCGAGCAGTACTTC. Translation: CASSLIQSEVEQYF.